The rows below give T cell receptor beta chains drawn from one sample of a study of blood T cell repertoires in COVID-19. The assay was immunoSEQ multiplex PCR, and TCRdb's table has in-frame clones only and misses some. The table includes 200,000 or so clones, nearly 90% detected once. What was sequenced was PBMCs or T cells enriched from blood (not recorded which). The source of these receptors is a middle-aged woman with acute COVID-19. Both conserved end residues are part of each CDR3. Each record gives: D gene, J gene, V gene, clone size, CDR3 protein, CDR3 DNA. The D gene is left open where the match is weak. A row's size may be missing; if present it is once, few, many or a size class.

D: .; J: TRBJ2-7; V: TRBV5-1; size: .; CDR3: CASSELQGSYEQYF; DNA: TGCGCCAGCAGCGAACTACAGGGTTCCTACGAGCAGTACTTC
D: TRBD1; J: TRBJ2-7; V: TRBV2; size: .; CDR3: CASSELQGAPEQYF; DNA: TGTGCCAGCAGTGAACTTCAGGGGGCGCCCGAGCAGTACTTC
D: .; J: TRBJ2-7; V: TRBV9; size: few; CDR3: CASSVREETGFSYEQYF; DNA: TGTGCCAGCAGCGTGAGGGAGGAGACAGGGTTCTCCTACGAGCAGTACTTC
D: TRBD1; J: TRBJ1-1; V: TRBV3-1/TRBV3-2; size: .; CDR3: CASSQVLGRGLYMNTEAFF; DNA: TGTGCCAGCAGCCAAGTGTTAGGCAGGGGGCTCTACATGAACACTGAAGCTTTCTTT
D: TRBD1; J: TRBJ1-5; V: TRBV3-1/TRBV3-2; size: .; CDR3: CASSWGQGGNQPQHF; DNA: TGTGCCAGCAGCTGGGGACAGGGAGGCAATCAGCCCCAGCATTTT
D: TRBD1; J: TRBJ2-1; V: TRBV7-3; size: .; CDR3: CASSLSPGQDNEQFF; DNA: TGTGCCAGCAGCTTAAGCCCGGGACAGGACAATGAGCAGTTCTTC
D: .; J: TRBJ1-4; V: TRBV6-1; size: .; CDR3: CASSERGVTNEKLFF; DNA: TGTGCCAGCAGTGAACGCGGGGTAACTAATGAAAAACTGTTTTTT
D: .; J: TRBJ2-3; V: TRBV2; size: .; CDR3: CATGLAGTDTQYF; DNA: TGTGCCACGGGACTCGCTGGGACAGATACGCAGTATTTT
D: TRBD1; J: TRBJ2-3; V: TRBV7-9; size: .; CDR3: CASSLFYRGRGADTQYF; DNA: TGTGCCAGCAGCTTATTTTACAGGGGAAGAGGTGCAGATACGCAGTATTTT
D: .; J: TRBJ1-2; V: TRBV5-4; size: .; CDR3: CASSPAGNYGYTF; DNA: TGTGCCAGCAGCCCCGCAGGGAACTATGGCTACACCTTC
D: .; J: TRBJ1-1; V: TRBV5-1; size: .; CDR3: CASSGFENTEAFF; DNA: TGCGCCAGCTCAGGTTTTGAGAACACTGAAGCTTTCTTT
D: TRBD1; J: TRBJ1-3; V: TRBV3-1/TRBV3-2; size: .; CDR3: CASSQVAGTVVGNTIYF; DNA: TGTGCCAGCAGCCAGGTGGCCGGGACAGTTGTTGGAAACACCATATATTTT
D: TRBD2; J: TRBJ2-3; V: TRBV7-9; size: .; CDR3: CASSSRLAGLTDTQYF; DNA: TGTGCCAGCAGCTCCAGACTAGCGGGCCTGACAGATACGCAGTATTTT
D: .; J: TRBJ2-3; V: TRBV6-5; size: .; CDR3: CASSPGLSQSNTQYF; DNA: TGTGCCAGCAGTCCCGGACTATCTCAATCGAATACGCAGTATTTT
D: TRBD1; J: TRBJ2-2; V: TRBV19; size: .; CDR3: CASSIDGPGQGNTGELFF; DNA: TGTGCCAGTAGTATAGACGGGCCGGGACAGGGGAACACCGGGGAGCTGTTTTTT
D: TRBD1; J: TRBJ1-4; V: TRBV7-9; size: .; CDR3: CASSTSPRGQGGEKLFF; DNA: TGTGCCAGCAGCACCTCCCCCCGGGGACAGGGGGGTGAAAAACTGTTTTTT
D: .; J: TRBJ2-3; V: TRBV5-1; size: .; CDR3: CASSPFRGGTTDTQYF; DNA: TGCGCCAGCAGCCCGTTTAGGGGGGGCACCACAGATACGCAGTATTTT
D: .; J: TRBJ2-5; V: TRBV9; size: many; CDR3: CASSLGSDGRGETQYF; DNA: TGTGCCAGCAGCTTGGGCTCGGACGGGAGAGGAGAGACCCAGTACTTC
D: .; J: TRBJ2-6; V: TRBV5-1; size: .; CDR3: CASNQPSSGANVLTF; DNA: TGCGCCAGCAACCAACCGAGCTCTGGGGCCAACGTCCTGACTTTC
D: .; J: TRBJ2-7; V: TRBV14; size: .; CDR3: CASSLATGIYEQYF; DNA: TGTGCCAGCAGTCTAGCTACAGGGATCTACGAGCAGTACTTC
D: .; J: TRBJ1-4; V: TRBV19; size: .; CDR3: CASSMFATNEKLFF; DNA: TGTGCCAGTAGTATGTTCGCAACTAATGAAAAACTGTTTTTT
D: TRBD1; J: TRBJ2-7; V: TRBV6-6; size: .; CDR3: CASSYEPGQGYEQYF; DNA: TGTGCCAGCAGTTACGAACCGGGACAGGGCTACGAGCAGTACTTC
D: TRBD1; J: TRBJ2-1; V: TRBV7-9; size: .; CDR3: CASSWDRVDEQFF; DNA: TGTGCCAGCAGCTGGGACAGGGTCGATGAGCAGTTCTTC
D: .; J: TRBJ2-7; V: TRBV7-9; size: many; CDR3: CAIAPLGGSGPSYEQYF; DNA: TGTGCCATTGCCCCTCTTGGGGGGAGCGGCCCTTCCTACGAGCAGTACTTC
D: .; J: TRBJ1-1; V: TRBV30; size: once; CDR3: CAWSPQTAMNTEAFF; DNA: TGTGCCTGGAGTCCCCAGACAGCCATGAACACTGAAGCTTTCTTT
D: TRBD1; J: TRBJ1-1; V: TRBV5-1; size: .; CDR3: CASSLPLGTGNTEAFF; DNA: TGCGCCAGCAGCTTGCCATTAGGGACAGGGAACACTGAAGCTTTCTTT
D: .; J: TRBJ1-2; V: TRBV3-1/TRBV3-2; size: .; CDR3: CASSQDRAGAGYTF; DNA: TGTGCCAGCAGCCAAGATAGGGCAGGGGCAGGCTACACCTTC
D: .; J: TRBJ1-2; V: TRBV4-2; size: .; CDR3: CASSQEEGEANYGYTF; DNA: TGTGCCAGCAGCCAAGAAGAAGGGGAGGCTAACTATGGCTACACCTTC
D: TRBD1; J: TRBJ2-1; V: TRBV29-1; size: .; CDR3: CSAQDRTYNEQFF; DNA: TGCAGCGCCCAGGACAGGACGTACAATGAGCAGTTCTTC
D: .; J: TRBJ2-3; V: TRBV9; size: .; CDR3: CASGGLRGTDTQYF; DNA: TGTGCCAGCGGAGGGCTACGGGGCACAGATACGCAGTATTTT
D: .; J: TRBJ2-1; V: TRBV11-3; size: .; CDR3: CASSRIPGAKNEQFF; DNA: TGTGCCAGCAGCCGAATCCCAGGGGCAAAAAATGAGCAGTTCTTC
D: TRBD1; J: TRBJ2-5; V: TRBV9; size: .; CDR3: CASSVGQGVEAQYF; DNA: TGTGCCAGCAGCGTCGGACAGGGGGTCGAGGCCCAGTACTTC
D: .; J: TRBJ2-7; V: TRBV6-2/TRBV6-3; size: .; CDR3: CASSYRQSGTADYEQYF; DNA: TGTGCCAGCAGTTACCGTCAATCCGGGACTGCAGACTACGAGCAGTACTTC
D: TRBD2; J: TRBJ2-1; V: TRBV6-1; size: .; CDR3: CASSEYLAGGGNEQFF; DNA: TGTGCCAGCAGTGAATACCTAGCGGGGGGTGGCAATGAGCAGTTCTTC
D: TRBD2; J: TRBJ2-7; V: TRBV4-2; size: .; CDR3: CASSQVITSGDEQYF; DNA: TGTGCCAGCAGCCAAGTTATCACTAGCGGGGACGAGCAGTACTTC
D: TRBD1; J: TRBJ2-1; V: TRBV4-2; size: .; CDR3: CASSHETGGSYNEQFF; DNA: TGTGCCAGCAGCCATGAAACAGGGGGGTCCTACAATGAGCAGTTCTTC
D: TRBD2; J: TRBJ2-2; V: TRBV3-1/TRBV3-2; size: .; CDR3: CASSLGLAPTGELFF; DNA: TGTGCCAGCAGCCTGGGACTAGCACCCACCGGGGAGCTGTTTTTT
D: TRBD2; J: TRBJ2-1; V: TRBV5-4; size: .; CDR3: CASSLPSGSSYNEQFF; DNA: TGTGCCAGCAGCTTGCCTAGCGGGAGCTCCTACAATGAGCAGTTCTTC
D: TRBD2; J: TRBJ2-7; V: TRBV25-1; size: .; CDR3: CASSETASGSGEQYF; DNA: TGTGCCAGCAGTGAAACGGCTAGCGGGAGTGGAGAGCAGTACTTC
D: TRBD1; J: TRBJ1-6; V: TRBV19; size: .; CDR3: CASKEGQGVNSPLHF; DNA: TGTGCCAGTAAAGAGGGACAGGGAGTCAATTCACCCCTCCACTTT
D: TRBD1; J: TRBJ1-4; V: TRBV27; size: once; CDR3: CASSLSIGQGAEKLFF; DNA: TGTGCCAGCAGTTTATCGATAGGGCAGGGGGCTGAAAAACTGTTTTTT
D: TRBD2; J: TRBJ2-1; V: TRBV19; size: .; CDR3: CASTLAGGNEQFF; DNA: TGTGCCAGCACTCTAGCGGGAGGCAATGAGCAGTTCTTC